This TCR beta chain was obtained from a study of blood T cell repertoires in COVID-19. Study-level information: Sample material is recorded as cDNA or gDNA derived from T cells, B-cell-depleted T cells, or PBMCs.

The authors' processing: Amplified reference gene primers provided the basis for estimating nucleated cell counts. The method was immunoSEQ multiplex PCR; TCRdb's version includes in-frame clones alone and lacks a portion of them. The DNA gave D and trimming, while V, J and clone size come from that table. The table lists 300,000 to 400,000 clones, about 90% of them singletons. The V end lost 9 bases, the J end lost 12 bases, and 17 bases lay between the germline ends. The germline V gene has CDR1 LNHDA and CDR2 SQIVND (reference sequence). The CDR3 contains 12 residues. Sample: peripheral blood. This chain joins TRBV19 and TRBJ1-4, with a possible D match to TRBD1 (6 bases). This clonotype was obtained from a woman in her sixties or seventies with COVID-19, enrolled during active disease. CDR3 sequence: CASQQGIEQLFF. The DNA for the CDR3 is TGTGCCAGCCAACAGGGTATAGAGCAACTGTTTTTT.